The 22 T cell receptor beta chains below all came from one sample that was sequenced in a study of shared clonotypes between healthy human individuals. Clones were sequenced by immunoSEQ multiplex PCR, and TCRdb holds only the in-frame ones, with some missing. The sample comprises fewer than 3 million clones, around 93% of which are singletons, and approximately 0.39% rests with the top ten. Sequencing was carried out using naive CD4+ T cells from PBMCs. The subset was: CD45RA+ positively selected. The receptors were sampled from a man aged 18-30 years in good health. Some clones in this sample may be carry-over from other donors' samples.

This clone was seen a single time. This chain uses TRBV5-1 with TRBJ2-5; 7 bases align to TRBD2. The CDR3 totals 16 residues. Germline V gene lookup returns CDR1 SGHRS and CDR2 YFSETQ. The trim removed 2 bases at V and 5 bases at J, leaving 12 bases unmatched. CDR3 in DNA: TGCGCCAGCAGCTTTTTCTATTCGGCCGGGGGGGAGACCCAGTACTTC. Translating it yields CASSFFYSAGGETQYF.

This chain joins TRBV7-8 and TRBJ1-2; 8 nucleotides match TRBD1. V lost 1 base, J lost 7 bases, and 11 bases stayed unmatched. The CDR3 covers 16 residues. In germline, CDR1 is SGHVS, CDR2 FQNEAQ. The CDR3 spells CASSLDFSGQGLGYTF. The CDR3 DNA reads TGTGCCAGCAGCTTAGATTTCTCCGGACAGGGACTTGGCTACACCTTC.

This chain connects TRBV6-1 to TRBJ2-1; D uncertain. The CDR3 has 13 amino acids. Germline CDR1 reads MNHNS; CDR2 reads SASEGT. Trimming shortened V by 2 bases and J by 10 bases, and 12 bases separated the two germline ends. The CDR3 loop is CASSEYSLREQFF. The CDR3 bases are TGTGCCAGCAGTGAATACAGCCTGAGGGAGCAGTTCTTC.

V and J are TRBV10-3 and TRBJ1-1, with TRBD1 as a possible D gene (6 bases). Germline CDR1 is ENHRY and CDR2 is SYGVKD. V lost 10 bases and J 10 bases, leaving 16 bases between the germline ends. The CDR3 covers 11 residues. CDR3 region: CATGKGVGAFF. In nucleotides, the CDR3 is TGTGCCACCGGGAAGGGGGTTGGAGCTTTCTTT.

The CDR3 region has the DNA TGTGCCATCAGTGAGTCGTCTGACTGGGCTGAAGCTTTCTTT. This encodes CAISESSDWAEAFF. This chain joins TRBV10-3 and TRBJ1-1; no firm D call. The CDR3 runs to 14 residues. Trimming stripped 0 bases from V and 6 bases from J, with 11 bases between. Germline CDR1 and CDR2: ENHRY and SYGVKD.

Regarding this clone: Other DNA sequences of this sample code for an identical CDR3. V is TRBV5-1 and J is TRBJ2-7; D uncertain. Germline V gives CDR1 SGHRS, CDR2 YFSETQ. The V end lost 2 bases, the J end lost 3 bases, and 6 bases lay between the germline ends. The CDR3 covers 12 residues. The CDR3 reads CASSFTSYEQYF. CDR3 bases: TGCGCCAGCAGCTTTACAAGCTACGAGCAGTACTTC. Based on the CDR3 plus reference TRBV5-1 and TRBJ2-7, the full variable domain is KAGVTQTPRYLIKTRGQQVTLSCSPISGHRSVSWYQQTPGQGLQFLFEYFSETQRNKGNFPGRFSGRQFSNSRSEMNVSTLELGDSALYLCASSFTSYEQYFGPGTRLTVT.

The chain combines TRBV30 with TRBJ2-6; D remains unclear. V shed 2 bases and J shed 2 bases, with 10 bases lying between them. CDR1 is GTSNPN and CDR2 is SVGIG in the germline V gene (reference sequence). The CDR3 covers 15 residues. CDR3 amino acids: CAWSQTVTGANVLTF. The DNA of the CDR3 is TGTGCCTGGAGTCAGACGGTAACTGGGGCCAACGTCCTGACTTTC.

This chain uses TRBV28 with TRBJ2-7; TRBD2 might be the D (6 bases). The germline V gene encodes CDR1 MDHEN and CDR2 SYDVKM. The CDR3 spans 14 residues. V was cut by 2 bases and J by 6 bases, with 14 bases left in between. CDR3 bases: TGTGCCAGCAGTTTACAGGGTTGGGGGGTCGAGCAGTACTTC. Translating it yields CASSLQGWGVEQYF.

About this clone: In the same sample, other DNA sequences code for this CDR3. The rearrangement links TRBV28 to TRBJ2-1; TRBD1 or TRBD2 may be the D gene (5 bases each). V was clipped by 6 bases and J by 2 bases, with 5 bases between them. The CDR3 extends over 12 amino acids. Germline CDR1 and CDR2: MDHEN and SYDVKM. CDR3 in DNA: TGTGCCAGCAGGGGGGCCTACAATGAGCAGTTCTTC. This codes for CASRGAYNEQFF.

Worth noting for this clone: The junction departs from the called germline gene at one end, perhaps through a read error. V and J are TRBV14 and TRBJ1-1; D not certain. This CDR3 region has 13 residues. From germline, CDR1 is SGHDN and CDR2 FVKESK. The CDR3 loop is CASRQSGSTEAFF. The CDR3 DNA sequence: TGTGCCAGCCGCCAGAGTGGGAGCACTGAAGCTTTCTTT.

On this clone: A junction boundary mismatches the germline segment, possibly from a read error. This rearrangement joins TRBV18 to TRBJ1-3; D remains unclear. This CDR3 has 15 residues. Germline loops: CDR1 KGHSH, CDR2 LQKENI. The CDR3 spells CAGSDLSDKHATIYF. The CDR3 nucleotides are TGTGCCGGCTCAGACCTCTCAGACAAACATGCCACCATATATTTT.

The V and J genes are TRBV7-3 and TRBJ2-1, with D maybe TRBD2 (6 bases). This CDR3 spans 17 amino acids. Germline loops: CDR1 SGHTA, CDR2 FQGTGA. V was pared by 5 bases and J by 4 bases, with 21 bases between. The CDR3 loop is CASSPRPSGLPYNEQFF. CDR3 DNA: TGTGCCAGCAGCCCACGCCCAAGCGGACTACCATACAATGAGCAGTTCTTC.

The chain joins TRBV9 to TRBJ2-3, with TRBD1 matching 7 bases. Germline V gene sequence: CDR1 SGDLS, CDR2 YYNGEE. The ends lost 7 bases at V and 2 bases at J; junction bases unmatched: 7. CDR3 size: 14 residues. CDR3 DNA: TGTGCCAGCGGACAGGACCCGTACACAGATACGCAGTATTTT. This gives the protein CASGQDPYTDTQYF.

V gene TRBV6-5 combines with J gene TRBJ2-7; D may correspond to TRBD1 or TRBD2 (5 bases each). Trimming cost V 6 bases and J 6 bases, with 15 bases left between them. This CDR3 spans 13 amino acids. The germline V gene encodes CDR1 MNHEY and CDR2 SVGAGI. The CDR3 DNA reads TGTGCCAGCAGCCGCTCGAGTGGGGGCGAGCAGTACTTC. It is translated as CASSRSSGGEQYF.

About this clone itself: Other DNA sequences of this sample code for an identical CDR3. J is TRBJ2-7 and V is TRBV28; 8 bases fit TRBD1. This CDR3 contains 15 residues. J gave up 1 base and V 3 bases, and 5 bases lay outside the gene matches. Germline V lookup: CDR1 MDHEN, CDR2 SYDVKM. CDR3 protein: CASSFGDRSSYEQYF. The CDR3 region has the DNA TGTGCCAGCAGTTTCGGGGACAGGAGTTCCTACGAGCAGTACTTC.

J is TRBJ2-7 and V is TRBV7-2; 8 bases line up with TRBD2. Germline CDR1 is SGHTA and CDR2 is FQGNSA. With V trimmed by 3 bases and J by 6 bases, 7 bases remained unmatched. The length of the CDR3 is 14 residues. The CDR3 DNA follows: TGTGCCAGCAGCTTGGGACTAGGGGCACTCGAGCAGTACTTC. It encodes CASSLGLGALEQYF.

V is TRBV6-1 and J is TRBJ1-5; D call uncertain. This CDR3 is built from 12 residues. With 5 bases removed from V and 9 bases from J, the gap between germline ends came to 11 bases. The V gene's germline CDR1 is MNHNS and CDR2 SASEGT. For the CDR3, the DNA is TGTGCCAGCAGTCAAAACGAGGGGCCCCAGCATTTT. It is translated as CASSQNEGPQHF.

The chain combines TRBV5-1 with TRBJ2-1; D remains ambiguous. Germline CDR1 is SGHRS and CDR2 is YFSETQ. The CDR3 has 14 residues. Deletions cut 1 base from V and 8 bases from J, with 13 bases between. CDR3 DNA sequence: TGCGCCAGCAGCTTGTTGGCTACCACGTATGAGCAGTTCTTC. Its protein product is CASSLLATTYEQFF.

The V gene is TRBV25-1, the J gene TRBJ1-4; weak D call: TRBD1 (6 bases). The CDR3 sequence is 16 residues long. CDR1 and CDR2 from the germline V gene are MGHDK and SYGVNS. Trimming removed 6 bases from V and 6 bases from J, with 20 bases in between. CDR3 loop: CASSPRGGGPDEKLFF. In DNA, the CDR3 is TGTGCCAGCAGCCCCCGAGGGGGGGGGCCGGATGAAAAACTGTTTTTT.

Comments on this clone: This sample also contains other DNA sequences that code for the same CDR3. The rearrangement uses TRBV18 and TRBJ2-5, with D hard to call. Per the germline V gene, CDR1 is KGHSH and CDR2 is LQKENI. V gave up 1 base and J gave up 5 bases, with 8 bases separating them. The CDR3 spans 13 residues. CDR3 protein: CASSPQGRETQYF. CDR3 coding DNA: TGTGCCAGCTCACCACAAGGGCGGGAGACCCAGTACTTC.

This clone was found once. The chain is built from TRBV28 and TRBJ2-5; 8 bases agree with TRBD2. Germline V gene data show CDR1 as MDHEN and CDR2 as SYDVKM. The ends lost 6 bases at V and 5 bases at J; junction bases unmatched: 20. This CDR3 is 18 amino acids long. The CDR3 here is CASSPASGRRRDSETQYF. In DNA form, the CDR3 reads TGTGCCAGCAGCCCCGCCAGCGGGAGACGGAGGGACTCGGAGACCCAGTACTTC.

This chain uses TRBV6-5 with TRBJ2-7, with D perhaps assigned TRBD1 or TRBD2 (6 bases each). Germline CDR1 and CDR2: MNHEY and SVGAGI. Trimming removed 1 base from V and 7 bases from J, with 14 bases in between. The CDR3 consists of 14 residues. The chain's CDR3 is CASSYYPGAKEQYF. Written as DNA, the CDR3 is TGTGCCAGCAGTTACTATCCGGGGGCAAAAGAGCAGTACTTC.